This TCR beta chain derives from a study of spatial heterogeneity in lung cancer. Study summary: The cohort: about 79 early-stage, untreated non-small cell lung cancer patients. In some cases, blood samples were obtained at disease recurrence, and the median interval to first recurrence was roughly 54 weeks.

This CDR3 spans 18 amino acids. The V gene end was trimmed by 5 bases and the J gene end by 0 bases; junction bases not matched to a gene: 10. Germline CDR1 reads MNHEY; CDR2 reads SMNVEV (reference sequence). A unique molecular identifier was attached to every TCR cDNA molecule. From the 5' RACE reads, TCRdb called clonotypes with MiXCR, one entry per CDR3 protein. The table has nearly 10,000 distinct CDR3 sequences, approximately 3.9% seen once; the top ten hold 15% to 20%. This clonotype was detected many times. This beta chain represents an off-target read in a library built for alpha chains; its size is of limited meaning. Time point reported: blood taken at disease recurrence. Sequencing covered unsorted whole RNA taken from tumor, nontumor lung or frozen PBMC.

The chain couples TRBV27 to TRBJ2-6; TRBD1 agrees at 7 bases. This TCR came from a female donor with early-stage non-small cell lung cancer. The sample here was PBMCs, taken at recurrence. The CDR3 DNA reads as TGTGCCAGCAGTCCACCGGGACAGTCATACTCTGGGGCCAACGTCCTGACTTTC. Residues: CASSPPGQSYSGANVLTF. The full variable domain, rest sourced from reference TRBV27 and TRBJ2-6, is EAQVTQNPRYLITVTGKKLTVTCSQNMNHEYMSWYRQDPGLGLRQIYYSMNVEVTDKGDVPEGYKVSRKEKRNFPLILESPSPNQTSLYFCASSPPGQSYSGANVLTFGAGSRLTVL.